Described below is a single TCR beta chain sequence and its context. Its antigen is not identified. These data belong to a study of cytomegalovirus exposure and HLA in healthy donors. It was with 60 Vbeta and 13 Jbeta primers that the PCR ran. Method: immunoSEQ multiplex PCR; TCRdb's copy keeps in-frame clones and lacks some. The sample carries 85,000 to 90,000 clones, about 85% recorded once. The J segment lost 0 bases and the V segment lost 5 bases, leaving 6 bases of the junction unmatched. Germline CDR1 LNHDA, CDR2 SQIVND (reference sequence). CDR3 length: 15 amino acids. Findings and caveats of the study: No immune exposure information besides CMV serostatus was available. Researchers catalogued approximately 170 TCR beta chains as cytomegalovirus-associated. What TCR beta sequences reportedly achieved was accurate prediction of HLA-A and HLA-B alleles in most subjects.

What was sequenced was PBMCs. The origin of this receptor is a man in his forties or fifties in good health and CMV-seropositive. The V call is TRBV19, the J call TRBJ2-7, with 8 bases matching TRBD2. The CDR3 protein is CASSPIAGSSYEQYF. The CDR3 bases are TGTGCCAGTAGTCCCATAGCGGGGAGCTCCTACGAGCAGTACTTC.